Sequencing of this T cell receptor (beta chain) was carried out in a study of blood T cell repertoires in COVID-19. With respect to this clone: Other DNA sequences of this sample code for an identical CDR3.

Produced via immunoSEQ multiplex PCR; TCRdb's table is partial and in-frame only. The sample has about 97,000 clones, approximately 90% seen once. The TCR originated in a human donor in a cohort sampled during active COVID-19. Sequencing input: peripheral blood.

Here the CDR3 DNA reads TGTGCCAGCAGTTTATCAGGGGGACGTGGCTACACCTTC. Translation gives CASSLSGGRGYTF. J is TRBJ1-2 and V is TRBV27; D possibly corresponds to TRBD1 (6 bases). Trimming took 0 bases from V and 7 from J, leaving 9 bases between them. The CDR3 has 13 amino acids. Per the germline V gene, CDR1 is MNHEY and CDR2 is SMNVEV (reference sequence).